Listed here is a single T cell receptor (beta chain). Its antigen is as yet unknown. The data were taken from a study of T cell responses to AZD1222 COVID-19 vaccine. Between the trimmed V and J ends, which lost 2 bases and 7 bases, there was a span of 17 bases. This CDR3 has 16 residues. Germline CDR1 is MNHEY and CDR2 is SVGAGI. This table comes from immunoSEQ multiplex PCR, and its TCRdb copy is limited to in-frame clones, with some not included. The data show about 100,000 clones, about 90% seen once. Study observations and caveats: Spike-specific TCRs gained breadth and depth after people received two AZD1222 doses.

Sequencing was performed on peripheral blood, taken 28 days after the second AZD1222 dose. This rearrangement joins TRBV6-5 to TRBJ1-4; D gene ambiguous. The clonotype originates from an adult who received the AZD1222 COVID-19 vaccine. CDR3 in amino acids: CASSYGSGSPGEKLFF. The CDR3 DNA reads TGTGCCAGCAGTTACGGTAGCGGCAGCCCGGGTGAAAAACTGTTTTTT.